What follows are 27 T cell receptor beta chains derived from one specimen sequenced in a study of blood T cell repertoires in COVID-19. Some clones are missing from TCRdb's copy, which holds only in-frame ones; the method was immunoSEQ multiplex PCR. The sample has tens of thousands of clones, 76% seen once. The sequencing sample was made of peripheral blood. The receptors stem from a man between 65 and 85 years old with active or convalescent COVID-19.

The chain links TRBV5-1 to TRBJ2-2; 16 positions match TRBD2. The CDR3 totals 18 residues. From germline, CDR1 is SGHRS and CDR2 YFSETQ. The trim removed 0 bases at V and 5 bases at J, leaving 4 bases unmatched. CDR3 nucleotides: TGCGCCAGCAGCTTGGCGGGACTAGCGGGGGGGCGAACCGGGGAGCTGTTTTTT. As protein: CASSLAGLAGGRTGELFF. The whole variable domain, filled in from reference TRBV5-1 and TRBJ2-2, reads KAGVTQTPRYLIKTRGQQVTLSCSPISGHRSVSWYQQTPGQGLQFLFEYFSETQRNKGNFPGRFSGRQFSNSRSEMNVSTLELGDSALYLCASSLAGLAGGRTGELFFGEGSRLTVL.

The chain couples TRBV5-1 to TRBJ2-5; TRBD2 matches at 7 bases. There are 13 residues in the CDR3. From germline, CDR1 is SGHRS and CDR2 YFSETQ. V shed 3 bases, J shed 5 bases, and the junction held 4 bases outside the gene matches. CDR3 in amino acids: CASSWGGRETQYF. CDR3 in DNA: TGCGCCAGCAGCTGGGGGGGACGTGAGACCCAGTACTTC.

J is TRBJ2-5 and V is TRBV10-3; D is perhaps TRBD1 (5 bases). CDR3 length: 13 amino acids. Germline loops: CDR1 ENHRY, CDR2 SYGVKD. With 4 bases removed from V and 9 bases from J, the gap between germline ends came to 15 bases. This CDR3 is CAISVDSQASQYF. The CDR3 DNA reads TGTGCCATCAGTGTAGACAGTCAAGCGTCCCAGTACTTC.

This rearrangement joins TRBV30 to TRBJ1-6; D gene ambiguous. CDR3 length equals 16 residues. Germline CDR1 GTSNPN, CDR2 SVGIG (reference sequence). V was trimmed by 3 bases and J by 0 bases, leaving 12 bases between them. DNA for the CDR3: TGTGCCTGGAGGCCCGTTCCGAGCTCCTATAATTCACCCCTCCACTTT. As protein: CAWRPVPSSYNSPLHF.

This chain's CDR3 is CATYGGSNGYTF. For the CDR3, the DNA is TGTGCTACTTATGGGGGGAGCAATGGCTACACCTTC. The gene calls are TRBV28 and TRBJ1-2, with D perhaps matching TRBD1 (5 bases). This CDR3 contains 12 residues. CDR1 MDHEN and CDR2 SYDVKM come from the germline V gene.

The rearrangement links TRBV7-9 to TRBJ1-5; D may be TRBD1 (5 bases). The V gene lost 5 bases and the J gene lost 5 bases, with 10 bases spanning the gap. CDR3 length equals 13 residues. CDR1 and CDR2 (germline): SEHNR, FQNEAQ (reference sequence). The CDR3 DNA reads TGTGCCAGCAGCATGGGGGGAGATCAGCCCCAGCATTTT. It codes for CASSMGGDQPQHF.

The chain couples TRBV2 to TRBJ1-4, with 8 bases lining up with TRBD1. J was trimmed by 7 bases and V by 3 bases; bases with no gene match: 7. Germline V gene data show CDR1 as SNHLY and CDR2 as FYNNEI. The CDR3 runs 15 residues. The CDR3 spells CASSEQWTGLEKLFF. The CDR3 nucleotides read TGTGCCAGCAGTGAGCAGTGGACAGGGCTTGAAAAACTGTTTTTT. The variable domain in full, with the rest retrieved from reference TRBV2 and TRBJ1-4, is EPEVTQTPSHQVTQMGQEVILRCVPISNHLYFYWYRQILGQKVEFLVSFYNNEISEKSEIFDDQFSVERPDGSNFTLKIRSTKLEDSAMYFCASSEQWTGLEKLFFGSGTQLSVL.

V is TRBV25-1 and J is TRBJ1-6, with 7 bases that match TRBD1. Germline V gene lookup returns CDR1 MGHDK and CDR2 SYGVNS. V shed 6 bases, J shed 7 bases, and the junction held 3 bases outside the gene matches. The CDR3 is 13 amino acids. CDR3 in amino acids: CASRDRENSPLHF. The CDR3 DNA sequence: TGTGCCAGCAGAGACAGGGAAAATTCACCCCTCCACTTT.

This clone was counted a few times. The CDR3 reads CASRETGAENTEAFF. DNA of the CDR3: TGTGCCAGCAGGGAAACAGGGGCCGAGAACACTGAAGCTTTCTTT. The chain employs TRBV27 and TRBJ1-1; 7 bases are shared with TRBD1. The germline gives CDR1 MNHEY, CDR2 SMNVEV (reference sequence). J was trimmed by 1 base and V by 6 bases; bases with no gene match: 8. The CDR3 runs 15 residues.

In this sample, this clone turned up once. The V and J genes are TRBV19 and TRBJ2-1; 10 bases line up with TRBD2. Germline V gives CDR1 LNHDA, CDR2 SQIVND (reference sequence). The ends lost 0 bases at V and 4 bases at J; junction bases unmatched: 6. The CDR3 is 17 amino acids. Written as DNA, the CDR3 is TGTGCCAGTAGTATAGAGTTCGGAGCGGGGGGGTACAATGAGCAGTTCTTC. The encoded protein is CASSIEFGAGGYNEQFF.

The gene calls are TRBV6-5 and TRBJ2-1, with 7 positions matching TRBD1. The V and J ends lost 6 bases and 3 bases, in that order; junction bases with no gene match: 2. CDR1 and CDR2 (germline): MNHEY, SVGAGI. There are 13 residues in the CDR3. In DNA form, the CDR3 reads TGTGCCAGCAGGAGGGACAGCTACAATGAGCAGTTCTTC. It codes for CASRRDSYNEQFF.

The chain employs TRBV6-1 and TRBJ1-5, with 8 bases fitting TRBD1. The CDR3 has 15 residues. From germline, CDR1 is MNHNS and CDR2 SASEGT. With V trimmed by 3 bases and J by 5 bases, 6 bases remained unmatched. The CDR3 sequence: CASSDAGTGHQPQHF. CDR3 nucleotides: TGTGCCAGCAGTGACGCCGGGACAGGACATCAGCCCCAGCATTTT.

The gene calls are TRBV5-6 and TRBJ1-6; 10 nucleotides agree with TRBD1. The germline gives CDR1 SGHDT, CDR2 YYEEEE. This CDR3 contains 16 residues. V lost 3 bases, J lost 12 bases, and 12 bases stayed unmatched. CDR3: CASSSAGGTGAGPLHF. In DNA, the CDR3 is TGTGCCAGCAGCTCCGCCGGGGGGACAGGGGCAGGACCCCTCCACTTT.

The chain is built from TRBV7-9 and TRBJ2-3; 10 bases match TRBD1. In germline, CDR1 is SEHNR, CDR2 FQNEAQ (reference sequence). The CDR3 is 18 amino acids. The V segment lost 0 bases and the J segment 2 bases; nucleotides outside the gene matches: 8. CDR3 coding DNA: TGTGCCAGCAGCTTAGCCGGGACAGGGGTAGGGTTCACAGATACGCAGTATTTT. Its protein product is CASSLAGTGVGFTDTQYF.

The chain couples TRBV2 to TRBJ1-2; D not resolved. CDR3 length: 12 residues. Trimming removed 4 bases from V and 6 bases from J, with 9 bases in between. Germline CDR1 is SNHLY and CDR2 is FYNNEI. This CDR3 is CASSGREDGYTF. CDR3 nucleotide sequence: TGTGCCAGCAGTGGGAGGGAGGATGGCTACACCTTC.

V and J are TRBV28 and TRBJ2-7; TRBD2 might be the D (6 bases). Germline lookup yields CDR1 MDHEN and CDR2 SYDVKM. This CDR3 spans 15 amino acids. The V end lost 6 bases, the J end lost 3 bases, and 18 bases lay between the germline ends. CDR3 nucleotide sequence: TGTGCCAGCAGCGCTCGGCGCGGGATCGGCTACGAGCAGTACTTC. It yields the protein CASSARRGIGYEQYF.

This rearrangement joins TRBV29-1 to TRBJ2-7; 10 nucleotides line up with TRBD1. V shed 5 bases, J shed 3 bases, and the junction held 4 bases outside the gene matches. This CDR3 has 13 amino acids. Germline lookup yields CDR1 SQVTM and CDR2 ANQGSEA. CDR3: CSVPGQGVYEQYF. The CDR3 bases are TGCAGCGTTCCCGGACAGGGGGTCTACGAGCAGTACTTC.

The CDR3, as DNA: TGCGCCAGCAGCTCCTCCACGGGGTCGAACGTTGAAGCTTTCTTT. Translation: CASSSSTGSNVEAFF. V is TRBV5-1 and J is TRBJ1-1; D gene ambiguous. In germline, CDR1 is SGHRS, CDR2 YFSETQ. Trimming removed 3 bases at V and 7 bases at J, with 19 bases between. The CDR3 has 15 residues.

The gene calls are TRBV7-2 and TRBJ2-5, with D possibly TRBD2 on 6 matching bases. This CDR3 contains 13 residues. Trimming stripped 6 bases from V and 1 base from J, with 9 bases between. Germline CDR1 SGHTA, CDR2 FQGNSA. CDR3 coding DNA: TGTGCCAGCAGACGGGACTCCCAAGAGACCCAGTACTTC. This gives the protein CASRRDSQETQYF.

The genes are TRBV19 and TRBJ2-1, with 7 bases fitting TRBD1. V lost 3 bases and J lost 7; bases outside the gene matches: 6. The CDR3 contains 14 residues. Germline V gives CDR1 LNHDA, CDR2 SQIVND (reference sequence). The CDR3 coding sequence is TGTGCCAGTAGTATCGGGACAGAGACGAATGAGCAGTTCTTC. As protein: CASSIGTETNEQFF.

The chain uses TRBV30 and TRBJ2-7, with D possibly matching TRBD2 (5 bases). V lost 0 bases to trimming and J lost 6 bases, with 6 bases between them. Germline V gene data show CDR1 as GTSNPN and CDR2 as SVGIG (reference sequence). The CDR3 is 11 amino acids. CDR3 nucleotides: TGTGCCTGGAGTGTACTAGGCGAGCAGTACTTC. This sequence encodes CAWSVLGEQYF.

This clone has more than one count but fewer than ten. The rearrangement joins TRBV6-1 to TRBJ1-2, with D possibly TRBD1 on 6 matching bases. V was clipped by 0 bases and J by 2 bases, with 22 bases between them. This CDR3 has 19 amino acids. Germline V CDR1 and CDR2: MNHNS, SASEGT. CDR3 sequence (DNA): TGTGCCAGCAGTGAAGCAGGCAGGGGCGCCTCGGGAAGAAACTATGGCTACACCTTC. Translated: CASSEAGRGASGRNYGYTF.

This sequence joins TRBV28 and TRBJ2-5, with a weak D call TRBD1 (5 bases). Germline CDR1 is MDHEN and CDR2 is SYDVKM. The CDR3 consists of 14 residues. With 7 bases removed from V and 1 base from J, the gap between germline ends came to 13 bases. CDR3 coding DNA: TGTGCCAGCACTCGACAGTTTCCCCAAGAGACCCAGTACTTC. Translation gives CASTRQFPQETQYF. Full variable domain (remainder filled in from reference TRBV28 and TRBJ2-5): DVKVTQSSRYLVKRTGEKVFLECVQDMDHENMFWYRQDPGLGLRLIYFSYDVKMKEKGDIPEGYSVSREKKERFSLILESASTNQTSMYLCASTRQFPQETQYFGPGTRLLVL.

The chain employs TRBV11-2 and TRBJ2-5; TRBD1 is a possible D gene (6 bases). The germline V gene has CDR1 SGHAT and CDR2 FQNNGV. CDR3 size: 15 residues. V lost 2 bases, J lost 4 bases, and 14 bases lay in between. CDR3 nucleotide sequence: TGTGCCAGCAGCTTACAGGCAGGGGAGATAGAGACCCAGTACTTC. Protein: CASSLQAGEIETQYF.

This clone appeared a single time. This rearrangement joins TRBV2 to TRBJ2-7; 8 bases map to TRBD1. The CDR3 runs to 12 residues. The germline V gene encodes CDR1 SNHLY and CDR2 FYNNEI. With 4 bases clipped from V and 5 bases from J, the junction kept 1 base outside the gene matches. The CDR3: CASSGQGNEQYF. Here the CDR3 DNA reads TGTGCCAGCAGTGGACAGGGGAACGAGCAGTACTTC.

V and J are TRBV10-3 and TRBJ2-5, with TRBD2 identical over 10 bases. CDR1 and CDR2 (germline): ENHRY, SYGVKD. This CDR3 has 15 amino acids. V trimming: 5 bases; J trimming: 4 bases; junction bases outside the gene matches: 7. Written as DNA, the CDR3 is TGTGCCATCAGTAAAGCGGGGGGGCCTTCAGAGACCCAGTACTTC. This gives the protein CAISKAGGPSETQYF.

Only a few counts were recorded for this clone. The rearrangement uses TRBV6-5 and TRBJ2-5, with 8 positions matching TRBD2. The CDR3 consists of 15 residues. V was clipped by 7 bases and J by 2 bases; unmatched bases: 9. Germline V gives CDR1 MNHEY, CDR2 SVGAGI. The CDR3 spells CASTLAGTSQETQYF. The DNA of the CDR3 is TGTGCCAGCACCCTCGCCGGGACTAGTCAAGAGACCCAGTACTTC.